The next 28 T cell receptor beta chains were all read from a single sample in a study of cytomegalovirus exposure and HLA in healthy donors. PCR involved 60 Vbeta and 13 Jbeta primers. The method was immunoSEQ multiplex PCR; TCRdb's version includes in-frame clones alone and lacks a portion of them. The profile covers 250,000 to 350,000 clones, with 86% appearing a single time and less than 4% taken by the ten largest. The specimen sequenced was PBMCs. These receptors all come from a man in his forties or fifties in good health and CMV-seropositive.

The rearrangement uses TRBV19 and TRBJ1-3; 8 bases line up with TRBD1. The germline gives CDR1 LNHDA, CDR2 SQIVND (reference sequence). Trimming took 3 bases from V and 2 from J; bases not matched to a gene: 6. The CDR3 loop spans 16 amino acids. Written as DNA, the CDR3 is TGTGCCAGTAGTATGGGGACAGGAGGGGCTGGAAACACCATATATTTT. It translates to CASSMGTGGAGNTIYF.

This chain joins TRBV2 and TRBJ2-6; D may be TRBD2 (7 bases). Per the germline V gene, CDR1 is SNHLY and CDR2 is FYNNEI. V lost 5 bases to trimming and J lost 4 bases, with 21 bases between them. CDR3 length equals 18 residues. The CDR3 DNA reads TGTGCCAGCAGTACCCGGCCGGGGGGCTCCCCCGGGGCCAACGTCCTGACTTTC. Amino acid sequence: CASSTRPGGSPGANVLTF.

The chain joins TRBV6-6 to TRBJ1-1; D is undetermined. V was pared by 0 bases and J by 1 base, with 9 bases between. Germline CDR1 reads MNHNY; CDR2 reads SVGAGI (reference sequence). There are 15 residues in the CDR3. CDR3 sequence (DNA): TGTGCCAGCAGTTACTCCGGGGAGGGGAACACTGAAGCTTTCTTT. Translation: CASSYSGEGNTEAFF.

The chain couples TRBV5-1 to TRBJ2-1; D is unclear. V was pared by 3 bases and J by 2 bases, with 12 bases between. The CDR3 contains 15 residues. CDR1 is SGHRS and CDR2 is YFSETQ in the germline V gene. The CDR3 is CASSSLPTAYNEQFF. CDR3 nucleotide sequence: TGCGCCAGCAGCTCCCTACCCACCGCCTACAATGAGCAGTTCTTC.

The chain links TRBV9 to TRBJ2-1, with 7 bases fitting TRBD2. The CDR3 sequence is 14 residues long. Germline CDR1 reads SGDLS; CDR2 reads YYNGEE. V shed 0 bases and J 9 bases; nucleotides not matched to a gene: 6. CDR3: CASSVVTSAGEQFF. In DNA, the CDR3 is TGTGCCAGCAGCGTAGTTACTAGCGCTGGTGAGCAGTTCTTC.

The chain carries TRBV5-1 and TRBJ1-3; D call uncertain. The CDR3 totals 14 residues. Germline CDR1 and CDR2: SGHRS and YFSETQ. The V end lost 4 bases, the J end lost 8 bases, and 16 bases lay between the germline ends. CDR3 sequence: CASSRGPEEDTIYF. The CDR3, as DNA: TGCGCCAGCAGCCGAGGACCCGAGGAGGACACCATATATTTT.

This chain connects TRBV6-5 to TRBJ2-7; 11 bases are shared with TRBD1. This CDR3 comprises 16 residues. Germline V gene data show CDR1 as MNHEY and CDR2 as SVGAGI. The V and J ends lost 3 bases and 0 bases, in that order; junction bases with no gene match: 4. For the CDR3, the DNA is TGTGCCAGCAGTTATGGGACAGGGGGGAGCTCCTACGAGCAGTACTTC. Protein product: CASSYGTGGSSYEQYF.

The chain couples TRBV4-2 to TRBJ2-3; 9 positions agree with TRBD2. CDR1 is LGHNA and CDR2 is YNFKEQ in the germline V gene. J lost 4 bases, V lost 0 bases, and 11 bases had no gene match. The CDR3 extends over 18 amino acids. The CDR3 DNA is TGTGCCAGCAGCCAAGAGGCGACGGCGGGAGGGGTGGCAGATACGCAGTATTTT. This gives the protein CASSQEATAGGVADTQYF.

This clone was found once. CDR3 DNA sequence: TGTGCCAGCAGCTTAGTTGGTCGGACTAGCGCCAGCTCCTACAATGAGCAGTTCTTC. Its translation is CASSLVGRTSASSYNEQFF. The chain couples TRBV7-3 to TRBJ2-1; 9 positions agree with TRBD2. The length of the CDR3 is 19 residues. Looked up from germline, CDR1 is SGHTA and CDR2 is FQGTGA. Germline trimming cut 2 bases from V and 0 bases from J; bases unmatched to any gene: 11.

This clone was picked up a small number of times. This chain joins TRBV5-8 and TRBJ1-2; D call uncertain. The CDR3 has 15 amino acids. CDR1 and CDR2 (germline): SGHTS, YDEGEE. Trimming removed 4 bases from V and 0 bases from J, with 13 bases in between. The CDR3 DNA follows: TGTGCCAGCAGCCTCCTCCTCTATTCTAACTATGGCTACACCTTC. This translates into CASSLLLYSNYGYTF.

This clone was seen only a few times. The CDR3, as DNA: TGCAGCGTTGAAGATGGGGCGCTGGGCGCTTTCTTT. Its protein is CSVEDGALGAFF. The gene calls are TRBV29-1 and TRBJ1-1; perhaps TRBD1 as D (5 bases). Germline lookup yields CDR1 SQVTM and CDR2 ANQGSEA. The CDR3 totals 12 residues. V lost 0 bases and J 11 bases, leaving 13 bases between the germline ends.

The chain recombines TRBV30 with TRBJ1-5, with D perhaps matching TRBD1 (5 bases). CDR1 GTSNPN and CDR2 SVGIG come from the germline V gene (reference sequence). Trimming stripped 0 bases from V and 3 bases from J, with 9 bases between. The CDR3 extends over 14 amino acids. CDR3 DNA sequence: TGTGCCTGGAGTGTTCTGGACAACAATCAGCCCCAGCATTTT. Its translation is CAWSVLDNNQPQHF.

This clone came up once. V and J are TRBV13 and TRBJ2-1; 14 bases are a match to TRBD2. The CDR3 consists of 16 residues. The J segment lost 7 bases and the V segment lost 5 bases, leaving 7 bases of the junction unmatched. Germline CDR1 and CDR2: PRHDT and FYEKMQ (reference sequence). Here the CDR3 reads CASSGGTSGRGNEQFF. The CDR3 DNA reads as TGTGCCAGCAGCGGAGGGACTAGCGGGAGAGGTAATGAGCAGTTCTTC.

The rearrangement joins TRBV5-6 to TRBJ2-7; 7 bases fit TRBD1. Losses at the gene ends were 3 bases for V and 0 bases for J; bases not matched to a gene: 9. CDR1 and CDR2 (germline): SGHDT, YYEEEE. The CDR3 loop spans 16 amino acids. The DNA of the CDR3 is TGTGCCAGCAGCTCGAGCCTGGGACAGATCTCCTACGAGCAGTACTTC. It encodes CASSSSLGQISYEQYF.

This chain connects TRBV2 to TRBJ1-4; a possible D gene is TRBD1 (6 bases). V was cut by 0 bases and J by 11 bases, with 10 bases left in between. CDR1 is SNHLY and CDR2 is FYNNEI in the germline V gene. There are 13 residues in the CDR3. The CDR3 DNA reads TGTGCCAGCAGTGAAGCGCAGGGGCTGAAACTGTTTTTT. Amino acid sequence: CASSEAQGLKLFF.

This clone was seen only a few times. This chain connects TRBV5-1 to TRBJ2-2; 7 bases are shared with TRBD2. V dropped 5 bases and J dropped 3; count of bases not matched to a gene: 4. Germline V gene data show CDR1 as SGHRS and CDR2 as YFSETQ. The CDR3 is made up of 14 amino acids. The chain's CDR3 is CASRGGSDTGELFF. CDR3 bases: TGCGCCAGCAGGGGCGGGAGTGACACCGGGGAGCTGTTTTTT.

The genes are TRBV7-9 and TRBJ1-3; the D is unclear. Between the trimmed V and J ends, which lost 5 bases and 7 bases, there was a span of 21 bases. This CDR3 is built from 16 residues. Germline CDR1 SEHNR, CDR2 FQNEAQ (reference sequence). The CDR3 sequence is CASSPWAGGDLNTIYF. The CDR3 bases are TGTGCCAGCAGCCCCTGGGCGGGCGGGGATCTTAACACCATATATTTT.

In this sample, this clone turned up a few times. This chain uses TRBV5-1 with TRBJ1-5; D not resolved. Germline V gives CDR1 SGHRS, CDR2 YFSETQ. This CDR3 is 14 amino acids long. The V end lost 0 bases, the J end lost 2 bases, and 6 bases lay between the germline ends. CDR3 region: CASSLVPGNQPQHF. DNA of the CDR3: TGCGCCAGCAGCTTGGTTCCGGGCAATCAGCCCCAGCATTTT. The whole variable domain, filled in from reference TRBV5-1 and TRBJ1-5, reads KAGVTQTPRYLIKTRGQQVTLSCSPISGHRSVSWYQQTPGQGLQFLFEYFSETQRNKGNFPGRFSGRQFSNSRSEMNVSTLELGDSALYLCASSLVPGNQPQHFGDGTRLSIL.

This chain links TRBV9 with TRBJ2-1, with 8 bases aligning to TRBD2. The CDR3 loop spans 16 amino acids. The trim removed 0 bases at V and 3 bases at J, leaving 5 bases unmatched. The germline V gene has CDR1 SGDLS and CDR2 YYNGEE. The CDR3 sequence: CASSVVGSGIYNEQFF. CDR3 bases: TGTGCCAGCAGCGTAGTGGGTAGCGGGATCTACAATGAGCAGTTCTTC.

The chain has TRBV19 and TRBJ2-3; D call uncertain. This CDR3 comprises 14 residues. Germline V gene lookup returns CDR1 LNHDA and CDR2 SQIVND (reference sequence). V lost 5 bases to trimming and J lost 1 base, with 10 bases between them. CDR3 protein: CASSGPVGTDTQYF. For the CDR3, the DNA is TGTGCCAGTAGTGGGCCAGTAGGCACAGATACGCAGTATTTT.

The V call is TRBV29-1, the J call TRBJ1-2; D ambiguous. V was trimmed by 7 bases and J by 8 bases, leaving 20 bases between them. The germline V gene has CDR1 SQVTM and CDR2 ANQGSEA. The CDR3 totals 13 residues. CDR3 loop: CSANAPTNLGYTF. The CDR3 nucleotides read TGCAGCGCCAATGCACCTACCAACCTCGGCTACACCTTC.

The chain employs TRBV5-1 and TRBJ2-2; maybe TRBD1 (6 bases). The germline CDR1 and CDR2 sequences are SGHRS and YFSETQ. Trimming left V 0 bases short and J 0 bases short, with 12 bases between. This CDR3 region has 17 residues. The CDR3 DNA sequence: TGCGCCAGCAGCTTGGCCAACAGGGCTACGAACACCGGGGAGCTGTTTTTT. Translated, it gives CASSLANRATNTGELFF. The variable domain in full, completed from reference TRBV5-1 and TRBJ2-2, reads KAGVTQTPRYLIKTRGQQVTLSCSPISGHRSVSWYQQTPGQGLQFLFEYFSETQRNKGNFPGRFSGRQFSNSRSEMNVSTLELGDSALYLCASSLANRATNTGELFFGEGSRLTVL.

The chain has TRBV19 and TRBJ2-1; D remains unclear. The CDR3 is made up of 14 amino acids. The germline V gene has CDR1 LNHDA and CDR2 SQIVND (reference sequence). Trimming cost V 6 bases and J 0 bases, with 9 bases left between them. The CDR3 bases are TGTGCCAGTAGAGGAGTAAGCTCCTACAATGAGCAGTTCTTC. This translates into CASRGVSSYNEQFF.

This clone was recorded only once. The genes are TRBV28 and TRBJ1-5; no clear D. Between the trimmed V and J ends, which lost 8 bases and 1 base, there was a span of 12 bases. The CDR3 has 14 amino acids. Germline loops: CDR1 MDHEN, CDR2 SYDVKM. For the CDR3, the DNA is TGTGCCAGCCAGCGACCGGCGAGCAATCAGCCCCAGCATTTT. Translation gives CASQRPASNQPQHF.

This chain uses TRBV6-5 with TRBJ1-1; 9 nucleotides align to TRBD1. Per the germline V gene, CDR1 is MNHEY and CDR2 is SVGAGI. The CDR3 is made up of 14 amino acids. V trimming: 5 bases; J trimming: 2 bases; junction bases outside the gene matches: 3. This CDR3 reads CASSKDRGNTEAFF. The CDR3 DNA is TGTGCCAGCAGTAAGGACAGGGGTAACACTGAAGCTTTCTTT.

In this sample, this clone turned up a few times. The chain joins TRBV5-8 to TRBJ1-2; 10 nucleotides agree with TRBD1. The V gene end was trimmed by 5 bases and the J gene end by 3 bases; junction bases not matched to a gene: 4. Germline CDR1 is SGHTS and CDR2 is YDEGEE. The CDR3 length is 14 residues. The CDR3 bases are TGTGCCAGCAGGGAGACAGGGGGCGACTATGGCTACACCTTC. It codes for CASRETGGDYGYTF.

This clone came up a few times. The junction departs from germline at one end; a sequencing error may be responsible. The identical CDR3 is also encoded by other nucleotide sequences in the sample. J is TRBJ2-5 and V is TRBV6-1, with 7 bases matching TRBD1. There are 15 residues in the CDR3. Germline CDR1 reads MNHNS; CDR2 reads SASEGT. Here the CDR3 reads CASSLGQLGAETQYF. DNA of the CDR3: TGCGCCAGCAGTCTGGGACAGCTAGGCGCGGAGACCCAGTACTTC.

DNA of the CDR3: TGCGCCAGCAGCCGGTGGAGCGGGACAGGCCTATACAATGAGCAGTTCTTC. It encodes CASSRWSGTGLYNEQFF. The rearrangement uses TRBV4-1 and TRBJ2-1, with D possibly matching TRBD1 (8 bases). Germline CDR1 reads MGHRA; CDR2 reads YSYEKL. V lost 4 bases and J 4 bases, leaving 20 bases between the germline ends. The CDR3 length is 17 residues.